The present T cell receptor beta chain was sequenced within a study of shared clonotypes between healthy human individuals. As regards this clone: The same CDR3 arises from other DNA sequences in this sample as well.

Produced via immunoSEQ multiplex PCR; TCRdb's table is partial and in-frame only. Of roughly 500,000 clones listed, about 85% were seen once; the top ten hold about 13%. Trimming at V came to 2 bases and at J to 3 bases, leaving 2 bases not matched to a gene. The CDR3 is 14 amino acids. Germline lookup yields CDR1 SGHTA and CDR2 FQGNSA. The V call is TRBV7-2, the J call TRBJ2-7; 9 nucleotides agree with TRBD2. This receptor was obtained from a woman aged 40-49 years in good health. Some clones in this sample may be carry-over from other donors' samples. Sequenced input: PBMCs. The CDR3 reads CASSLRREGYEQYF. The CDR3, as DNA: TGTGCCAGCAGCTTAAGGCGGGAGGGCTACGAGCAGTACTTC.